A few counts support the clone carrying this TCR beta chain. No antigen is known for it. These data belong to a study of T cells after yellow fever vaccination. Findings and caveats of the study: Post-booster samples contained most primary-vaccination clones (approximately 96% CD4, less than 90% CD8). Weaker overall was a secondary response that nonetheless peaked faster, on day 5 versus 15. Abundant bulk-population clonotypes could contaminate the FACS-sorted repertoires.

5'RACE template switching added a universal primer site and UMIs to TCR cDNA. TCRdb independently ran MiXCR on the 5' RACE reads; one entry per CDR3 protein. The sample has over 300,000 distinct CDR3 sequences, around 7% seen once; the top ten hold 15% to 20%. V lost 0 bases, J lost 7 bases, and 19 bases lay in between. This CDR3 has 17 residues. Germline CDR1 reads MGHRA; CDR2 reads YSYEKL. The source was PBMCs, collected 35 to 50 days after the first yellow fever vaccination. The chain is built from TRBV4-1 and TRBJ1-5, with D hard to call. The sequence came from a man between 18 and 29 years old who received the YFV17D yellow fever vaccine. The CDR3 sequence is CASSQEGSPEAGQPQHF. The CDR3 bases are TGCGCCAGCAGCCAAGAGGGGAGTCCTGAAGCGGGGCAGCCCCAGCATTTT.